Sequencing of this T cell receptor beta chain was carried out in a study of CD8 T cells in ankylosing spondylitis. Study-wide findings and caveats: Disease-linked clones were found to be CD8+ and relatively rare in peripheral blood. Characteristic, it appeared, of ankylosing spondylitis blood was a TCR beta motif of 7 or 8 highly homologous variants. Matched ankylosing spondylitis synovial fluid reportedly showed significant enrichment of disease-linked clones. Earlier literature documents some of the motif variants in reactive arthritis synovial fluid and blood.

This clonotype was observed a handful of times. Its antigen is as yet unknown. The CDR3 is 12 residues long. Trimming shortened V by 3 bases and J by 2 bases, and 5 bases separated the two germline ends. The germline V gene encodes CDR1 SNHLY and CDR2 FYNNEI. Quantitative barcoded 5'-RACE was used to prepare TCR beta libraries. TCRdb re-called the 5' RACE reads through MiXCR, storing one row per CDR3 protein. The data show approximately 140,000 distinct CDR3 sequences, about a sixth seen once. This TCR was recovered from a male donor with ankylosing spondylitis. Sequencing was done on a sample of blood, either unsorted or a sorted T cell fraction (not recorded which). The V and J genes are TRBV2 and TRBJ2-7; D remains ambiguous. As DNA, the CDR3 is TGTGCCAGCAGTGAGGCAGCCTACGAGCAGTACTTC. It yields the protein CASSEAAYEQYF.